The 25 T cell receptor beta chains given below trace back to one sample, sequenced in a study of radiation and T cells in renal cell carcinoma. Time point denoted: baseline pretreatment blood. Treatment meaning: 15 Gy SBRT to primary tumor, nephrectomy 4 weeks later. The protocol was immunoSEQ multiplex PCR, while the TCRdb copy is restricted to in-frame clones and leaves out a portion. The table shows 140,000 to 150,000 clones, with around 89% occurring only once. The sequences come from blood, collected from a patient whose treatment included radiotherapy and nephrectomy. These receptors all come from a woman between 65 and 79 years old with renal cell carcinoma.

The chain links TRBV6-4 to TRBJ2-7, with no clear D. The CDR3 spans 13 residues. Trimming took 3 bases from V and 6 from J, leaving 12 bases between them. Germline V gene data show CDR1 as MRHNA and CDR2 as SNTAGT. This CDR3 reads CASSEVSRGEQYF. In nucleotides, the CDR3 is TGTGCCAGCAGTGAGGTTTCCCGCGGCGAGCAGTACTTC.

As DNA, the CDR3 is TGTGCCAGCAGATCGACAGGGCAAACTGAAGCTTTCTTT. It yields the protein CASRSTGQTEAFF. The V and J genes are TRBV6-5 and TRBJ1-1; 7 bases agree with TRBD1. V was clipped by 6 bases and J by 5 bases; unmatched bases: 6. There are 13 residues in the CDR3. Germline V CDR1 and CDR2: MNHEY, SVGAGI.

The chain employs TRBV6-5 and TRBJ1-3, with D hard to call. The germline V and J ends were trimmed by 7 bases and 4 bases, with 11 bases remaining between them. Looked up from germline, CDR1 is MNHEY and CDR2 is SVGAGI. This CDR3 comprises 13 residues. The CDR3, as DNA: TGTGCCAGCACCCCCCCAGTGGGAAACACCATATATTTT. Translating gives CASTPPVGNTIYF.

The V gene is TRBV10-3, the J gene TRBJ1-3, with 10 bases fitting TRBD1. Germline-derived CDR1 and CDR2 are ENHRY and SYGVKD. Losses at the gene ends were 4 bases for V and 4 bases for J; bases not matched to a gene: 7. The CDR3 is 16 amino acids. The DNA of the CDR3 is TGTGCCATCAGTGGTCCCGGGACAGGGGAAGGAAACACCATATATTTT. Its protein product is CAISGPGTGEGNTIYF.

The genes are TRBV7-2 and TRBJ1-2; TRBD1 aligns across 7 bases. CDR3 length: 16 amino acids. Trimming removed 5 bases from V and 3 bases from J; junction bases left unmatched: 12. Germline loops: CDR1 SGHTA, CDR2 FQGNSA. As DNA, the CDR3 is TGTGCCAGCAGCCCCCGAGGGGGCTTTTGGGACTATGGCTACACCTTC. Amino acids: CASSPRGGFWDYGYTF.

The chain uses TRBV13 and TRBJ2-7; D call uncertain. Germline-derived CDR1 and CDR2 are PRHDT and FYEKMQ (reference sequence). This CDR3 comprises 13 residues. The ends were cut back, 2 bases at V and 6 bases at J, with 11 bases in the middle. This CDR3 is CASSLRRRVEQYF. For the CDR3, the DNA is TGTGCCAGCAGCTTACGTCGCCGGGTCGAGCAGTACTTC.

The chain combines TRBV5-4 with TRBJ1-2; TRBD1 agrees at 7 bases. The J segment lost 7 bases and the V segment lost 0 bases, leaving 9 bases of the junction unmatched. This CDR3 spans 15 amino acids. Per the germline V gene, CDR1 is SGHNT and CDR2 is YYREEE (reference sequence). The CDR3, as DNA: TGTGCCAGCAGCTTGGCAGGGGGTGGAATCGGTGGCTACACCTTC. Translating it yields CASSLAGGGIGGYTF.

The chain uses TRBV15 and TRBJ2-3; perhaps TRBD1 as D (6 bases). CDR1 LNHNV and CDR2 YYDKDF come from the germline V gene (reference sequence). Trimming stripped 3 bases from V and 4 bases from J, with 14 bases between. CDR3 length: 15 residues. CDR3 DNA sequence: TGTGCCACCAGCAGCGAGGGGGTTCGGGCAGATACGCAGTATTTT. This gives the protein CATSSEGVRADTQYF.

The CDR3 DNA follows: TGTGCCAGCAGCACACAGACTAGCGGGGGATCAGATACGCAGTATTTT. Protein product: CASSTQTSGGSDTQYF. The V gene is TRBV7-9, the J gene TRBJ2-3; 12 bases are a match to TRBD2. The J segment lost 4 bases and the V segment lost 5 bases, leaving 7 bases of the junction unmatched. This CDR3 is built from 16 residues. The germline V gene encodes CDR1 SEHNR and CDR2 FQNEAQ (reference sequence).

J is TRBJ2-7 and V is TRBV19; D is uncertain. V was cut by 3 bases and J by 2 bases, with 8 bases left in between. The CDR3 is made up of 13 amino acids. Germline-derived CDR1 and CDR2 are LNHDA and SQIVND (reference sequence). This CDR3 reads CASSMALAYEQYF. For the CDR3, the DNA is TGTGCCAGTAGTATGGCACTGGCCTACGAGCAGTACTTC.

For the CDR3, the DNA is TGTGCCAGCAGCCAAGAGCCCCCCAGAGGGATCGTAAGCAGGGAGCTGTTTTTT. Encoded protein: CASSQEPPRGIVSRELFF. The chain links TRBV7-2 to TRBJ2-2, with D perhaps matching TRBD2 (5 bases). V was trimmed by 5 bases and J by 9 bases, leaving 28 bases between them. Germline-derived CDR1 and CDR2 are SGHTA and FQGNSA. The CDR3 length is 18 residues.

This clone was detected only once. The chain joins TRBV11-2 to TRBJ2-1, with 12 bases identical to TRBD2. CDR1 and CDR2 (germline): SGHAT, FQNNGV. This CDR3 is built from 16 residues. Losses at the gene ends were 4 bases for V and 8 bases for J; bases not matched to a gene: 9. The chain's CDR3 is CASSYRTSGVRDEQFF. Here the CDR3 DNA reads TGTGCCAGCAGCTATCGGACTAGCGGGGTGCGGGATGAGCAGTTCTTC.

The chain recombines TRBV5-1 with TRBJ2-1; D is ambiguous. V was clipped by 0 bases and J by 3 bases, with 7 bases between them. The CDR3 contains 14 residues. Per germline, CDR1 SGHRS and CDR2 YFSETQ. The CDR3 region is CASSLDSDYNEQFF. CDR3 DNA sequence: TGCGCCAGCAGCTTGGATTCAGACTACAATGAGCAGTTCTTC.

The V gene is TRBV29-1, the J gene TRBJ1-2; D possibly corresponds to TRBD1 (6 bases). V was clipped by 7 bases and J by 2 bases, with 17 bases between them. From germline, CDR1 is SQVTM and CDR2 ANQGSEA. This CDR3 contains 14 residues. CDR3 coding DNA: TGCAGCGCCTATCTTGCAGGGGCGAACTATGGCTACACCTTC. Translation gives CSAYLAGANYGYTF.

This clone was observed a single time. The rearrangement uses TRBV19 and TRBJ2-5; D may be TRBD2 (5 bases). Germline values: CDR1 LNHDA, CDR2 SQIVND (reference sequence). The CDR3 length is 15 residues. Trimming cost V 5 bases and J 4 bases, with 17 bases left between them. The CDR3 reads CASSGGSAIRETQYF. In DNA form, the CDR3 reads TGTGCCAGTAGTGGAGGCTCCGCTATCCGAGAGACCCAGTACTTC.

The genes are TRBV5-4 and TRBJ1-2, with D possibly TRBD1 on 5 matching bases. The CDR3 extends over 14 amino acids. Trimming took off 0 bases at V and 8 bases at J, with 14 bases between the two ends. Germline-derived CDR1 and CDR2 are SGHNT and YYREEE (reference sequence). This chain's CDR3 is CASSLGSAGKGYTF. The CDR3, as DNA: TGTGCCAGCAGCTTGGGTTCGGCAGGGAAAGGCTACACCTTC.

The chain couples TRBV4-3 to TRBJ2-2; 7 bases fit TRBD2. This CDR3 has 17 residues. Looked up from germline, CDR1 is LGHNA and CDR2 is YSLEER. V was clipped by 0 bases and J by 5 bases; unmatched bases: 9. The DNA of the CDR3 is TGCGCCAGCAGCCAAGAACCCGGACTAGTGATAACCGGGGAGCTGTTTTTT. Translated, it gives CASSQEPGLVITGELFF.

This chain links TRBV4-3 with TRBJ2-1, with 11 bases matching TRBD2. After removal of 0 bases from V and 5 bases from J, the junction contained 6 bases not matched to a gene. The CDR3 totals 17 residues. The germline V gene encodes CDR1 LGHNA and CDR2 YSLEER. For the CDR3, the DNA is TGCGCCAGCAGCCAAGAGGCTAGCGGGGGGTTCGACAATGAGCAGTTCTTC. It is translated as CASSQEASGGFDNEQFF.

V is TRBV6-1 and J is TRBJ1-2; D not certain. The V gene lost 6 bases and the J gene lost 4 bases, with 15 bases spanning the gap. Germline assignment: CDR1 MNHNS and CDR2 SASEGT. The CDR3 loop spans 14 amino acids. CDR3: CASRASFGSYGYTF. DNA for the CDR3: TGTGCCAGCAGAGCCAGTTTTGGGAGCTATGGCTACACCTTC.

The chain links TRBV9 to TRBJ1-6; 9 nucleotides align to TRBD1. V shed 3 bases and J 9 bases; nucleotides not matched to a gene: 7. In germline, CDR1 is SGDLS, CDR2 YYNGEE. The CDR3 consists of 15 residues. In DNA, the CDR3 is TGTGCCAGCAGCGCCCCGGGACAGGGCGGTTCACCCCTCCACTTT. Translating gives CASSAPGQGGSPLHF.

The gene calls are TRBV5-1 and TRBJ2-7; weak D call: TRBD1 (6 bases). The length of the CDR3 is 14 residues. Trimming cost V 4 bases and J 4 bases, with 15 bases left between them. Per germline, CDR1 SGHRS and CDR2 YFSETQ. The chain's CDR3 is CASSPRTVAYEQYF. The CDR3 bases are TGCGCCAGCAGCCCCCGGACAGTAGCTTACGAGCAGTACTTC.

This chain joins TRBV27 and TRBJ2-3; D is possibly TRBD1 or TRBD2 (5 bases each). V lost 5 bases and J 0 bases, leaving 12 bases between the germline ends. Germline lookup yields CDR1 MNHEY and CDR2 SMNVEV (reference sequence). The CDR3 length is 15 residues. The CDR3 here is CASSPRGVSTDTQYF. The DNA of the CDR3 is TGTGCCAGCAGTCCACGGGGCGTCAGCACAGATACGCAGTATTTT.

DNA for the CDR3: TGTGCCAGTAGTATGGGGTCGGGGGCCAACGTCCTGACTTTC. Its protein product is CASSMGSGANVLTF. The V gene is TRBV19, the J gene TRBJ2-6, with D unresolved. Germline V CDR1 and CDR2: LNHDA, SQIVND (reference sequence). Trimming left V 3 bases short and J 4 bases short, with 7 bases between. The CDR3 runs to 14 residues.

CDR3 protein: CASSEAGATYEQYF. The CDR3 DNA reads TGCGCCAGCAGTGAAGCAGGGGCGACCTACGAGCAGTACTTC. The rearrangement joins TRBV10-2 to TRBJ2-7; D perhaps matches TRBD1 (6 bases). The ends were cut back, 3 bases at V and 2 bases at J, with 11 bases in the middle. Germline CDR1 WSHSY, CDR2 SAAADI. This CDR3 is built from 14 residues.

With regard to this clone: One end of the junction is discordant with germline, which a read error may explain. This sequence joins TRBV2 and TRBJ2-3, with TRBD1 matching 8 bases. Germline loops: CDR1 SNHLY, CDR2 FYNNEI. This CDR3 is built from 10 residues. The CDR3 bases are TGTGCCGGGTTCCGGGACAGGTCATCTTTT. Its translation: CAGFRDRSSF.